One and the same sample provided the 20 T cell receptor beta chains below, sequenced in a study of neurological immune-mediated disorders. Time point noted: longitudinal time-point 3. TCRdb independently ran MiXCR on the 5' RACE reads; one entry per CDR3 protein. The table shows about 81,000 distinct CDR3 sequences, with around 4.7% occurring only once. Specimen: PBMCs. All receptors come from a woman in her fifties or sixties with multiple sclerosis.

This clonotype was recorded at least ten times. This rearrangement joins TRBV5-1 to TRBJ2-4; maybe TRBD2 (5 bases). CDR3 size: 15 residues. Germline values: CDR1 SGHRS, CDR2 YFSETQ. V lost 4 bases and J lost 3, with 14 bases in between. DNA for the CDR3: TGCGCCAGCAGCCCGGGGATGGTCGGCAAAAACATTCAGTACTTC. It translates to CASSPGMVGKNIQYF.

This clonotype showed up many times. The rearrangement uses TRBV27 and TRBJ2-5; possible D gene TRBD2, 7 bases. Trimming cost V 1 base and J 5 bases, with 14 bases left between them. The CDR3 totals 15 residues. Germline-derived CDR1 and CDR2 are MNHEY and SMNVEV (reference sequence). This chain's CDR3 is CASSLYDGGRETQYF. The CDR3 DNA reads as TGTGCCAGCAGTTTATACGACGGGGGGCGGGAGACCCAGTACTTC.

The sample holds many counts of this clonotype. The chain uses TRBV19 and TRBJ1-2; 8 bases are shared with TRBD1. Germline loops: CDR1 LNHDA, CDR2 SQIVND (reference sequence). The CDR3 length is 11 residues. V trimming: 10 bases; J trimming: 6 bases; junction bases outside the gene matches: 4. CDR3 amino acids: CATGQGHGYTF. CDR3 DNA sequence: TGTGCCACCGGACAGGGCCATGGCTACACCTTC.

This clonotype was found a few times. This chain links TRBV10-3 with TRBJ1-2; the D gene is possibly TRBD1 (6 bases). Germline V CDR1 and CDR2: ENHRY, SYGVKD. The germline V and J ends were trimmed by 0 bases and 6 bases, with 14 bases remaining between them. The CDR3 spans 15 residues. The CDR3 spells CAISESTGKGDGYTF. CDR3 in DNA: TGTGCCATCAGTGAGTCTACAGGGAAGGGGGATGGCTACACCTTC.

To note about this clonotype: A read error may be the cause here, since a much bigger clone is one base away. The gene calls are TRBV20-1 and TRBJ2-7; D call uncertain. This CDR3 spans 13 amino acids. CDR1 is DFQATT and CDR2 is SNEGSKA in the germline V gene (reference sequence). CDR3 in amino acids: CSTARLGGYKQYF. The CDR3 DNA reads TGCAGTACCGCTAGGTTGGGCGGCTACAAGCAGTACTTC.

This clonotype has ten or more counts. J is TRBJ1-4 and V is TRBV4-1, with D uncertain. The CDR3 has 15 amino acids. V lost 2 bases to trimming and J lost 7 bases, with 14 bases between them. Per germline, CDR1 MGHRA and CDR2 YSYEKL. The CDR3 spells CASSQYIIRGEKLFF. The CDR3 bases are TGCGCCAGCAGCCAATATATCATACGCGGTGAAAAACTGTTTTTT.

This clonotype was observed many times. This chain joins TRBV18 and TRBJ1-5, with a possible D match to TRBD1 (6 bases). The germline V gene has CDR1 KGHSH and CDR2 LQKENI. Trimming cost V 3 bases and J 9 bases, with 9 bases left between them. This CDR3 has 12 amino acids. The CDR3 coding sequence is TGTGCCAGCTCACCCGCGACAGGGCCCCAGCATTTT. Translation: CASSPATGPQHF.

This clonotype came up many times. This sequence joins TRBV7-6 and TRBJ1-2; D might be TRBD1 (6 bases). The CDR3 spans 14 residues. V was shortened by 5 bases and J by 3 bases, with 13 bases between the two germline ends. From germline, CDR1 is SGHVS and CDR2 FNYEAQ. CDR3 in amino acids: CASSEQGFDYGYTF. In DNA, the CDR3 is TGTGCCAGCAGCGAACAGGGATTTGACTATGGCTACACCTTC.

About this clonotype itself: The junction shows a germline mismatch at one end, possibly a read error. The chain couples TRBV5-1 to TRBJ1-2; 7 positions agree with TRBD1. CDR1 is SGHRS and CDR2 is YFSETQ in the germline V gene. The length of the CDR3 is 13 residues. The CDR3 DNA is TGCGCCAGCAGCATAGGACAGGCGAATGGCCACACCTTC. The encoded protein is CASSIGQANGHTF.

This clonotype was picked up many times. CDR3 loop: CASSLDGVGYTF. CDR3 nucleotide sequence: TGCGCCAGCAGCTTGGATGGGGTTGGCTACACCTTC. The V gene is TRBV5-1, the J gene TRBJ1-2, with D unclear. With 0 bases removed from V and 7 bases from J, the gap between germline ends came to 7 bases. The CDR3 has 12 residues. The V gene's germline CDR1 is SGHRS and CDR2 YFSETQ. Together with reference TRBV5-1 and TRBJ1-2, the CDR3 gives the full variable domain: KAGVTQTPRYLIKTRGQQVTLSCSPISGHRSVSWYQQTPGQGLQFLFEYFSETQRNKGNFPGRFSGRQFSNSRSEMNVSTLELGDSALYLCASSLDGVGYTFGSGTRLTVV.

This clonotype was recorded many times. The V gene is TRBV12-3 or TRBV12-4, the J gene TRBJ1-1; weak D call: TRBD1 (6 bases). The CDR3 is 13 amino acids. Trimming shortened V by 4 bases and J by 6 bases, and 12 bases separated the two germline ends. CDR3: CASSSQGGAEAFF. DNA for the CDR3: TGTGCCAGCAGTTCACAGGGTGGGGCTGAAGCTTTCTTT.

This clonotype showed up many times. J is TRBJ2-1 and V is TRBV7-2, with D perhaps given as TRBD1 or TRBD2 (5 bases each). V was cut by 5 bases and J by 12 bases, with 14 bases left in between. The germline V gene has CDR1 SGHTA and CDR2 FQGNSA. CDR3 length: 12 residues. The CDR3 region is CASSRDGGWQFF. CDR3 sequence (DNA): TGTGCCAGCAGCCGGGACGGAGGATGGCAGTTCTTC.

This clonotype turned up a few times. Just one base apart from a much larger clone, this may be a read error. The chain has TRBV20-1 and TRBJ2-1, with D uncertain. V shed 6 bases and J shed 4 bases, with 13 bases lying between them. CDR1 and CDR2 (germline): DFQATT, SNEGSKA (reference sequence). The CDR3 runs to 13 residues. CDR3 coding DNA: TGCAGTGCGTCCCGCATTGGATACAATGAGCAGTTCTTC. Translated, it gives CSASRIGYNEQFF.

There are many counts of this clonotype. The chain joins TRBV20-1 to TRBJ1-5; 7 nucleotides line up with TRBD1. CDR1 is DFQATT, CDR2 SNEGSKA, per germline (reference sequence). Trimming removed 5 bases from V and 7 bases from J; junction bases left unmatched: 14. CDR3 size: 15 residues. The CDR3 bases are TGCAGTGCTGGGAGCCGGAACAGGGGTCTACAGCCCCAGCATTTT. It is translated as CSAGSRNRGLQPQHF.

The table lists this clonotype with many counts. V and J are TRBV5-1 and TRBJ2-3, with D hard to call. Trimming shortened V by 0 bases and J by 0 bases, and 11 bases separated the two germline ends. The germline CDR1 and CDR2 sequences are SGHRS and YFSETQ. The CDR3 is 16 residues long. DNA for the CDR3: TGCGCCAGCAGCTTGGGGAATTGGCCTAGCACAGATACGCAGTATTTT. It codes for CASSLGNWPSTDTQYF.

This clonotype occurred many times. The chain carries TRBV7-9 and TRBJ1-2; TRBD1 matches 9 bases. CDR3 length equals 16 residues. The V segment lost 4 bases and the J segment 8 bases; nucleotides outside the gene matches: 14. Germline loops: CDR1 SEHNR, CDR2 FQNEAQ (reference sequence). Here the CDR3 DNA reads TGTGCCAGCAGCTCCGATCGCCTACAGGGGGCGGGGGGCTACACCTTC. Amino acid sequence: CASSSDRLQGAGGYTF.

This clonotype was detected many times. The rearrangement uses TRBV6-5 and TRBJ1-6; no clear D gene. V shed 0 bases and J shed 9 bases, with 15 bases lying between them. Germline lookup yields CDR1 MNHEY and CDR2 SVGAGI. This CDR3 is 16 amino acids long. CDR3 amino acids: CASSYSEGGFSSPLHF. As DNA, the CDR3 is TGTGCCAGCAGTTACTCGGAAGGCGGCTTTAGTTCACCCCTCCACTTT.

This clonotype was counted many times. The rearrangement uses TRBV14 and TRBJ1-2; D is unresolved. Per the germline V gene, CDR1 is SGHDN and CDR2 is FVKESK. V dropped 0 bases and J dropped 2 bases, with 10 bases sitting between them. CDR3 length: 15 amino acids. The DNA for the CDR3 is TGTGCCAGCAGCCAAGATATCGGCAACAACTATGGCTACACCTTC. Translating it yields CASSQDIGNNYGYTF.

This clonotype showed up many times. V is TRBV5-6 and J is TRBJ1-1; D remains ambiguous. V lost 0 bases and J lost 6, with 12 bases in between. The CDR3 length is 14 residues. Germline loops: CDR1 SGHDT, CDR2 YYEEEE. CDR3 sequence (DNA): TGTGCCAGCAGCTTGGCCGGAAGGGAGGCTGAAGCTTTCTTT. Amino acid sequence: CASSLAGREAEAFF.

This clonotype was seen ten or more times. The chain combines TRBV20-1 with TRBJ2-7, with D possibly matching TRBD1 (5 bases). The ends were cut back, 5 bases at V and 5 bases at J, with 7 bases in the middle. CDR3 length: 10 residues. The germline V gene has CDR1 DFQATT and CDR2 SNEGSKA (reference sequence). The CDR3 protein is CSASGNEQYF. In DNA, the CDR3 is TGCAGTGCTTCAGGGAACGAGCAGTACTTC.